This paragraph covers one T cell receptor (beta chain) sequence. Its antigen remains unidentified. Base qualities are not provided; no much larger clone lies one nucleotide away. The library was obtained by the immunoSEQ multiplex PCR assay. TCRdb obtained this table from immuneACCESS and retained in-frame rearrangements with V and J assigned. These tables miss some clones; where compared with another copy, unresolved V genes account for less than half of the shortfall, and the remainder is unexplained. Counted in this sample were roughly 660,000 clones; 70% to 90% of them appeared once. The ten largest clones capture 0.0095% to 0.013% of the sample. The data were obtained in a study of shared T cell receptors in the human thymus (dated by TCRdb to the early 2020s). For context, the study as a whole: The study examined how self-reactive, shared T-cell receptor alpha chains are generated in the human thymus.

V loses 4 bases of germline sequence and J loses 14 bases, and the interval between the two ends is 12 bases. Including cysteine and phenylalanine, the CDR3 has 10 amino acids. The read is trimmed to its CDR3 DNA, 30 bases read in frame from base 1. Taken from the germline V gene, the CDR1 and CDR2 loops are SGHTS and YDEGEE. These data also formed part of another study, on human thymus T cells. Looking at the second paper: Immunologically healthy infants undergoing open corrective cardiac surgery for congenital heart defects in Finland were used as donors. The thymus tissue came from surgical resects taken out during corrective cardiac surgery. V and J gene segment usage appeared biased in both thymic and peripheral blood repertoires. The related research reported highly overlapping thymic TCR repertoires among unrelated individuals. The study described the TCR alpha and beta repertoires in eight or nine infant thymus samples and a few matching peripheral blood samples. The infant donors were roughly 7 to 244 days old, and the cohort included six or seven males and two females. Thymocytes were released mechanically from tissue and stored at -70 °C as pellets of roughly 8.5-32 million cells. A QIAsymphony instrument was used to extract genomic DNA from frozen cell pellets. The immunoSEQ multiplex PCR assay was used to amplify the TCRB and TCRAD loci from a standardized quantity of quality-controlled genomic DNA. Amplicons spanned the V(D)J region at a length sufficient to cover the CDR3 and identify V and J genes. The commercial immunoSEQ service was used to sequence amplicons on an Illumina platform. Primer bias and sequencing errors were corrected using previously described methods, and TCRAD and TCRB definitions followed the IMGT database. The repertoires were analysed using immunoSEQ Analyzer 3.0 and VDJTools for basic statistics, V/J segment usage, diversity estimates, rarefaction and pairwise overlap. Diversity was estimated using the Chao1, ChaoE, Efron-Thisted, Shannon and inverse Simpson indices, and was also estimated on datasets down-sampled to the size of the smallest sample. Repertoire overlap used strict matching of CDR3 nucleotide sequence, V gene and J gene, with Jaccard-based multidimensional scaling clustering. On average, roughly 740,000 unique TCRB clonotypes were obtained from thymus samples, compared with 65,000 to 90,000 from blood samples.

The receptor was derived from a boy less than two years old with a congenital heart defect. Donor details come from another sample of the same person, matched by shared clones. The rearrangement combines TRBV5-8 with TRBJ1-2, with the D gene too uncertain to name. Sequencing used thymocytes. The CDR3 is CASSLPKWTF. The DNA sequence is TGTGCCAGCAGCCTCCCTAAGTGGACCTTC.